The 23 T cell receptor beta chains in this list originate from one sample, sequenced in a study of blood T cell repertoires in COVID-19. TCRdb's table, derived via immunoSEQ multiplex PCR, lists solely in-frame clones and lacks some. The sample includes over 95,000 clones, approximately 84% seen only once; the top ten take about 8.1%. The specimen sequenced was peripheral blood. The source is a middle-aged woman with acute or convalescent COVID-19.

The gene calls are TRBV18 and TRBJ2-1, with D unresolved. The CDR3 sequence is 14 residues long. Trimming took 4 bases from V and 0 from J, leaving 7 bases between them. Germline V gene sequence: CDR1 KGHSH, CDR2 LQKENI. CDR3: CASSLSNSYNEQFF. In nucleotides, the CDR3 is TGTGCCAGCTCACTTAGTAACTCCTACAATGAGCAGTTCTTC. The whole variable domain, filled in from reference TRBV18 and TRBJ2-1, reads NAGVMQNPRHLVRRRGQEARLRCSPMKGHSHVYWYRQLPEEGLKFMVYLQKENIIDESGMPKERFSAEFPKEGPSILRIQQVVRGDSAAYFCASSLSNSYNEQFFGPGTRLTVL.

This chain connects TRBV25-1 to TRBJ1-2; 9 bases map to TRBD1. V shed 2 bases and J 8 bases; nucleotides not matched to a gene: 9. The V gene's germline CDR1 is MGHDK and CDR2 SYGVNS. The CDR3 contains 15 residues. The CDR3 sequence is CASSEMLQGAEGYTF. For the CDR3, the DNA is TGTGCCAGCAGTGAAATGTTACAGGGGGCTGAAGGCTACACCTTC.

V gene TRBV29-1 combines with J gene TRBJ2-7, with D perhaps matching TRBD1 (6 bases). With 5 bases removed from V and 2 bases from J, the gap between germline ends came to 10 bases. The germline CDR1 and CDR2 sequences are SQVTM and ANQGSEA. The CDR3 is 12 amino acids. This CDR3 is CSVKGDTYEQYF. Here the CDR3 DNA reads TGCAGCGTTAAGGGGGACACCTACGAGCAGTACTTC.

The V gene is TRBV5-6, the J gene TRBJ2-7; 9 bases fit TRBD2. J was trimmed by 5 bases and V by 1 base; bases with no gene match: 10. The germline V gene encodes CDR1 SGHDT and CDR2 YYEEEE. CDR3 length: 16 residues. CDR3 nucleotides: TGTGCCAGCAGCTTGTATCAGCTAGCGGGGCTGAACGAGCAGTACTTC. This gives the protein CASSLYQLAGLNEQYF.

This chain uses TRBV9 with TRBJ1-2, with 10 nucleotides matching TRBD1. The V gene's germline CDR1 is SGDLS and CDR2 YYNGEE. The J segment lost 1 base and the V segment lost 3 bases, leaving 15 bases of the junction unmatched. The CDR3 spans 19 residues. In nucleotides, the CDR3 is TGTGCCAGCAGCGGCCGGGACAGGGGCCCAGGATTAATTAACTATGGCTACACCTTC. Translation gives CASSGRDRGPGLINYGYTF.

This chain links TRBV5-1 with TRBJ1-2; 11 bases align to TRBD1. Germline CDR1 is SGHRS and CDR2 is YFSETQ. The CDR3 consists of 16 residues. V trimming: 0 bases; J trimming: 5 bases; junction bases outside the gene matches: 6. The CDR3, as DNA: TGCGCCAGCAGCTTGGAGACCGGGACAGGGGGTTATGGCTACACCTTC. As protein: CASSLETGTGGYGYTF. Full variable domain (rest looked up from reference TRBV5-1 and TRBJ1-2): KAGVTQTPRYLIKTRGQQVTLSCSPISGHRSVSWYQQTPGQGLQFLFEYFSETQRNKGNFPGRFSGRQFSNSRSEMNVSTLELGDSALYLCASSLETGTGGYGYTFGSGTRLTVV.

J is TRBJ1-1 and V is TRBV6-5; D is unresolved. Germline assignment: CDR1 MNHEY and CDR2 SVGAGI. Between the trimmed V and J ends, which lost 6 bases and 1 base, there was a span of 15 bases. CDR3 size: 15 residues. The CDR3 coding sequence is TGTGCCAGCAGGAGGGTCGGGTGGGGGAACACTGAAGCTTTCTTT. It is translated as CASRRVGWGNTEAFF.

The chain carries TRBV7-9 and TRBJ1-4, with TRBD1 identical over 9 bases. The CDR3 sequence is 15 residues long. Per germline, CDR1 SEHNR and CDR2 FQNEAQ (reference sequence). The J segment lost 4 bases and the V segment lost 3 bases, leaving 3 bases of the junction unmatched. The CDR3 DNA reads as TGTGCCAGCAGCTTTGGGACAGGGCTTAATGAAAAACTGTTTTTT. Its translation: CASSFGTGLNEKLFF.

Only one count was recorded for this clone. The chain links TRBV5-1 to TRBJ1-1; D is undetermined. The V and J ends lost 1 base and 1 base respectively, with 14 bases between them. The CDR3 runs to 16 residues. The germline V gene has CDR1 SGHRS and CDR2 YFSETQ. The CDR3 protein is CASSLFSGGTNTEAFF. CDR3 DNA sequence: TGCGCCAGCAGCTTGTTTTCCGGCGGAACGAACACTGAAGCTTTCTTT.

This CDR3 reads CASGLARTGNTEAFF. The DNA for the CDR3 is TGTGCTAGTGGTTTGGCACGAACAGGGAACACTGAAGCTTTCTTT. The chain combines TRBV12-5 with TRBJ1-1; D possibly corresponds to TRBD1 (5 bases). CDR3 size: 15 residues. Germline V CDR1 and CDR2: LGHNT, FRNRAP. Trimming stripped 1 base from V and 1 base from J, with 10 bases between.

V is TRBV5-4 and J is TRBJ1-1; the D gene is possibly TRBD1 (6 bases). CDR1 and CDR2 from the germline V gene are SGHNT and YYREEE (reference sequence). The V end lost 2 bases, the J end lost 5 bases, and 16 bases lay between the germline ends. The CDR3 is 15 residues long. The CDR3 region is CASSFRTGWETEAFF. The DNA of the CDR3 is TGTGCCAGCAGCTTCCGAACAGGGTGGGAGACTGAAGCTTTCTTT. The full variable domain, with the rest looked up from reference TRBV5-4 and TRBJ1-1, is ETGVTQSPTHLIKTRGQQVTLRCSSQSGHNTVSWYQQALGQGPQFIFQYYREEENGRGNFPPRFSGLQFPNYSSELNVNALELDDSALYLCASSFRTGWETEAFFGQGTRLTVV.

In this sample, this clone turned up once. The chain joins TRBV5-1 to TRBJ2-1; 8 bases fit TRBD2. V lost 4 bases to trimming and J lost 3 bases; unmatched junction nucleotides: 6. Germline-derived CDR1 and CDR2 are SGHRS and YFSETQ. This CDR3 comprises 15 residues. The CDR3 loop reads CASSPSGGRYNEQFF. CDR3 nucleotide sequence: TGCGCCAGCAGCCCGAGCGGGGGCCGCTACAATGAGCAGTTCTTC.

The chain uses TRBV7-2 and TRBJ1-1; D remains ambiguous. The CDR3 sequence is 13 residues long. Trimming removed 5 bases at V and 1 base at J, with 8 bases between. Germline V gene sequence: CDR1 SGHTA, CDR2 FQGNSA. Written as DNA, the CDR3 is TGTGCCAGCAGCACGAGACAGAACACTGAAGCTTTCTTT. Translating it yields CASSTRQNTEAFF. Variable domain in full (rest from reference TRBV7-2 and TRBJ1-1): GAGVSQSPSNKVTEKGKDVELRCDPISGHTALYWYRQSLGQGLEFLIYFQGNSAPDKSGLPSDRFSAERTGGSVSTLTIQRTQQEDSAVYLCASSTRQNTEAFFGQGTRLTVV.

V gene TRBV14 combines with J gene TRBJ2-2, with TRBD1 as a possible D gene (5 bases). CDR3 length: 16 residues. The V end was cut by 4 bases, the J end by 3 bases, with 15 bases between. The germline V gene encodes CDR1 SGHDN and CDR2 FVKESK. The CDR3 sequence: CASSPPQGAHTGELFF. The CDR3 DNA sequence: TGTGCCAGCAGCCCACCCCAAGGGGCCCACACCGGGGAGCTGTTTTTT.

In DNA, the CDR3 is TGTGCCAGCAGCTTAGGATCGGCGGGGGCCGCATCGGAGACCCAGTACTTC. As protein: CASSLGSAGAASETQYF. The chain couples TRBV7-2 to TRBJ2-5; maybe TRBD2 (7 bases). This CDR3 is built from 17 residues. Looked up from germline, CDR1 is SGHTA and CDR2 is FQGNSA. V lost 1 base to trimming and J lost 5 bases, with 20 bases between them.

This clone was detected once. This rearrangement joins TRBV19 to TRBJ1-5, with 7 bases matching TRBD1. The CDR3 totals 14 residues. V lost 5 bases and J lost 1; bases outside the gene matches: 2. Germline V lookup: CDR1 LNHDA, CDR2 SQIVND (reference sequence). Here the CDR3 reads CASSDRESNQPQHF. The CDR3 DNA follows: TGTGCCAGTAGTGACAGGGAGAGCAATCAGCCCCAGCATTTT.

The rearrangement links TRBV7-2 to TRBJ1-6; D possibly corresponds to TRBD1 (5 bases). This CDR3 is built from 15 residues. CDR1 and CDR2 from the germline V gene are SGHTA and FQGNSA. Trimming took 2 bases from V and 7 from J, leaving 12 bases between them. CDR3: CASSLSVGLNSPLHF. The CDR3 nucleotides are TGTGCCAGCAGCTTAAGTGTGGGGCTCAATTCACCCCTCCACTTT.

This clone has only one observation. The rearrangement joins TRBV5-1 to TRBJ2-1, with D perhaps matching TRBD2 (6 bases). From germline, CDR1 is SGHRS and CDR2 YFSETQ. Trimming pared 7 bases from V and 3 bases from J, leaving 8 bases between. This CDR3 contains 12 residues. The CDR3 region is CASGGNYNEQFF. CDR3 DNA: TGCGCCAGCGGGGGGAACTACAATGAGCAGTTCTTC.

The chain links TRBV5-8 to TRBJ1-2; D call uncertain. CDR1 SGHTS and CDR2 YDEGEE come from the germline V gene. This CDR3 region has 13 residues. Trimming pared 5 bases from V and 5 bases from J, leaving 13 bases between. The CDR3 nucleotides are TGTGCCAGCAGTCGCAGCCGGGAGTATGGCTACACCTTC. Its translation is CASSRSREYGYTF.

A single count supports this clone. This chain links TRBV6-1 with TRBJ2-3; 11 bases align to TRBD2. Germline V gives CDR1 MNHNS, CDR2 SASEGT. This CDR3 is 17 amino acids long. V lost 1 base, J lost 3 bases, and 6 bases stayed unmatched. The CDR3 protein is CASSEGLAGGITDTQYF. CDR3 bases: TGTGCCAGCAGTGAAGGGCTAGCGGGGGGAATTACAGATACGCAGTATTTT.

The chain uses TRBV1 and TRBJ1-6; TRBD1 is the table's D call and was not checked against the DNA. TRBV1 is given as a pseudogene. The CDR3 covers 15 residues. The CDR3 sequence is CTSSAHRGHNSPLHF. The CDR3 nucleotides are TGCACCAGCAGCGCGCACAGGGGCCATAATTCACCCCTCCACTTT.

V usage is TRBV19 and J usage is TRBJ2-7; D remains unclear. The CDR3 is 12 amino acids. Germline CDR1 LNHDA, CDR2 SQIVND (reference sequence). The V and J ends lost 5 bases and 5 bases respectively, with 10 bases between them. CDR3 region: CASSQTRNEQYF. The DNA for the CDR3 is TGTGCCAGTAGTCAAACAAGAAACGAGCAGTACTTC.

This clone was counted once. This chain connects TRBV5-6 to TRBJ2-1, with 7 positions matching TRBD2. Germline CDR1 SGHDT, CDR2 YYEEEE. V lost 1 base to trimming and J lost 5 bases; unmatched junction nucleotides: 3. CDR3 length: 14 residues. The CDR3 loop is CASSLRGVNNEQFF. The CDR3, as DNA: TGTGCCAGCAGCTTGCGGGGGGTAAACAATGAGCAGTTCTTC.